These 15 T cell receptor beta chains came from one sample sequenced in a study of blood T cell repertoires in COVID-19. Sequenced by immunoSEQ multiplex PCR; TCRdb stores in-frame clones only, minus some. The sample contains about 350,000 clones, roughly nine tenths of which appear only once. The source material was peripheral blood. Receptors were obtained from a woman aged 55-75 years with COVID-19, enrolled during active disease.

The J gene is TRBJ2-5, the V gene TRBV5-1; 8 bases line up with TRBD2. The germline CDR1 and CDR2 sequences are SGHRS and YFSETQ. The CDR3 has 15 amino acids. Losses at the gene ends were 4 bases for V and 5 bases for J; bases not matched to a gene: 10. CDR3: CASSRLGGEVETQYF. As DNA, the CDR3 is TGCGCCAGCAGCAGACTCGGGGGGGAGGTGGAGACCCAGTACTTC.

The chain links TRBV5-6 to TRBJ2-1; TRBD2 matches 9 bases. Germline values: CDR1 SGHDT, CDR2 YYEEEE. This CDR3 contains 16 residues. Trimming removed 2 bases from V and 11 bases from J; junction bases left unmatched: 14. CDR3 bases: TGTGCCAGCAGCTTAGGGGGGCGGGGGGGTACAATGAAGCAGTTCTTC. This gives the protein CASSLGGRGGTMKQFF.

The V and J genes are TRBV7-3 and TRBJ2-1; 14 bases agree with TRBD2. The CDR3 contains 16 residues. Trimming cost V 3 bases and J 7 bases; bases outside gene matches: 5. Germline V CDR1 and CDR2: SGHTA, FQGTGA. The CDR3 DNA is TGTGCCAGCAGCTTTGGACTAGCGGGGGGTCTTAATGAGCAGTTCTTC. Translating it yields CASSFGLAGGLNEQFF.

In its sample, this clone was seen a few times. The rearrangement joins TRBV11-2 to TRBJ1-1, with D unresolved. CDR3 size: 13 residues. V lost 2 bases to trimming and J lost 11 bases, with 15 bases between them. Germline V gene lookup returns CDR1 SGHAT and CDR2 FQNNGV. The CDR3 DNA sequence: TGTGCCAGCAGCTTACCCGCGGAGAGAGGGGCTTTCTTT. Translated: CASSLPAERGAFF. The complete variable domain, with remaining parts taken from reference TRBV11-2 and TRBJ1-1, reads EAGVAQSPRYKIIEKRQSVAFWCNPISGHATLYWYQQILGQGPKLLIQFQNNGVVDDSQLPKDRFSAERLKGVDSTLKIQPAKLEDSAVYLCASSLPAERGAFFGQGTRLTVV.

This chain links TRBV3-1 (or the pseudogene TRBV3-2) with TRBJ2-3, with 7 bases that match TRBD1. Germline values: CDR1 LGHDT, CDR2 YNNKEL (reference sequence). This CDR3 is built from 16 residues. The V gene end was trimmed by 4 bases and the J gene end by 0 bases; junction bases not matched to a gene: 7. CDR3 sequence (DNA): TGTGCCAGCAGCCCCGGGACAGACTTAAGCACAGATACGCAGTATTTT. The encoded protein is CASSPGTDLSTDTQYF.

This chain links TRBV6-5 with TRBJ2-5; 9 bases line up with TRBD2. Trimming cost V 5 bases and J 5 bases; bases outside gene matches: 3. This CDR3 is 13 amino acids long. From germline, CDR1 is MNHEY and CDR2 SVGAGI. DNA of the CDR3: TGTGCCAGCAGTACGCGGGGGGGTGAGACCCAGTACTTC. This encodes CASSTRGGETQYF.

The chain combines TRBV4-2 with TRBJ1-1; TRBD1 agrees at 9 bases. After removal of 6 bases from V and 4 bases from J, the junction contained 9 bases not matched to a gene. The CDR3 sequence is 15 residues long. Germline V gene sequence: CDR1 LGHNA, CDR2 YNFKEQ. CDR3: CASSQTGGASTEAFF. The DNA for the CDR3 is TGTGCCAGCAGTCAGACAGGGGGGGCTAGCACTGAAGCTTTCTTT.

This clone was detected once. Other nucleotide sequences in the sample specify the same CDR3. This chain uses TRBV2 with TRBJ1-1, with a possible D match to TRBD1 (5 bases). V was cut by 3 bases and J by 5 bases, with 7 bases left in between. Germline V gene sequence: CDR1 SNHLY, CDR2 FYNNEI. CDR3 size: 12 residues. CDR3 region: CASSDQGTEAFF. The CDR3 DNA reads TGTGCCAGCAGTGATCAGGGAACTGAAGCTTTCTTT.

This clone was seen repeatedly, ten times or more. This sample also contains other DNA sequences that code for the same CDR3. This chain uses TRBV12-3 or TRBV12-4 with TRBJ2-7, with D maybe TRBD1 (5 bases). The CDR3 sequence is 12 residues long. The ends were cut back, 5 bases at V and 3 bases at J, with 8 bases in the middle. CDR3 nucleotide sequence: TGTGCCAGCAGTCCCCAGGGCTACGAGCAGTACTTC. This codes for CASSPQGYEQYF.

The chain combines TRBV28 with TRBJ2-2; D gene ambiguous. Trimming pared 2 bases from V and 2 bases from J, leaving 6 bases between. The germline V gene has CDR1 MDHEN and CDR2 SYDVKM. This CDR3 is built from 14 residues. CDR3: CASSLVVNTGELFF. CDR3 DNA: TGTGCCAGCAGTTTAGTCGTAAACACCGGGGAGCTGTTTTTT. Looking up the rest from reference TRBV28 and TRBJ2-2 gives the full variable domain: DVKVTQSSRYLVKRTGEKVFLECVQDMDHENMFWYRQDPGLGLRLIYFSYDVKMKEKGDIPEGYSVSREKKERFSLILESASTNQTSMYLCASSLVVNTGELFFGEGSRLTVL.

The V call is TRBV28, the J call TRBJ1-5, with D possibly TRBD1 on 5 matching bases. Germline assignment: CDR1 MDHEN and CDR2 SYDVKM. V lost 5 bases to trimming and J lost 3 bases, with 14 bases between them. The CDR3 extends over 15 amino acids. The CDR3 spells CASSHGGVHNQPQHF. DNA for the CDR3: TGTGCCAGCAGTCACGGGGGGGTTCACAATCAGCCCCAGCATTTT.

This rearrangement joins TRBV14 to TRBJ2-5; TRBD2 matches 7 bases. The V gene end was trimmed by 0 bases and the J gene end by 1 base; junction bases not matched to a gene: 5. Germline lookup yields CDR1 SGHDN and CDR2 FVKESK. The CDR3 spans 16 residues. The CDR3 region is CASSQDFGGFQETQYF. CDR3 nucleotide sequence: TGTGCCAGCAGCCAAGACTTCGGGGGGTTCCAAGAGACCCAGTACTTC.

This clone was detected only once. This sequence joins TRBV4-1 and TRBJ2-3, with 11 bases fitting TRBD1. V was clipped by 4 bases and J by 4 bases; unmatched bases: 4. CDR3 length equals 15 residues. Germline V CDR1 and CDR2: MGHRA, YSYEKL. The CDR3 DNA reads as TGCGCCAGCAGCCTAGGACAGGGGGCGCCAGATACGCAGTATTTT. It translates to CASSLGQGAPDTQYF.

CDR3 DNA sequence: TGTGCCAGCAGTGATGGGACAGGGTTTGAAAAACTGTTTTTT. Translation: CASSDGTGFEKLFF. The V call is TRBV6-1, the J call TRBJ1-4; 9 bases align to TRBD1. The junction had 3 bases not matched to a gene; V was cut back by 3 bases and J by 7 bases. The CDR3 is made up of 14 amino acids. Germline values: CDR1 MNHNS, CDR2 SASEGT.

This clone was picked up one time. Here the CDR3 DNA reads TGTGCCAGCAGGACAGAGAATTCACCCCTCCACTTT. Translated: CASRTENSPLHF. The chain recombines TRBV6-5 with TRBJ1-6; D may be TRBD1 (5 bases). Trimming removed 6 bases from V and 7 bases from J, with 7 bases in between. Germline CDR1 is MNHEY and CDR2 is SVGAGI. The CDR3 is made up of 12 amino acids.